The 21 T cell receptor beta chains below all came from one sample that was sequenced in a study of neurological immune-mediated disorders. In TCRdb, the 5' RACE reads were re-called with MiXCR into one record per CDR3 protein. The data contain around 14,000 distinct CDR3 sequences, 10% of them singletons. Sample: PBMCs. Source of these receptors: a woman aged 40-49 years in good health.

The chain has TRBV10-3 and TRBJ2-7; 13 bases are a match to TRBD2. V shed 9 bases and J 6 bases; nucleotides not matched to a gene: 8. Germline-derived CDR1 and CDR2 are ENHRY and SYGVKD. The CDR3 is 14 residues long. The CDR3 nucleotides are TGTGCCATTAAACTAGCGGGAGGGCCGGGCGAGCAGTACTTC. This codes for CAIKLAGGPGEQYF.

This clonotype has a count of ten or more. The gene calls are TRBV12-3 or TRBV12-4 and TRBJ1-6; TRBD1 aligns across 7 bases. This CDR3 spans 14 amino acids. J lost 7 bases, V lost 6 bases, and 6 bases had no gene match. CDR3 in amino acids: CASRVTGQNSPLHF. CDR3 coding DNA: TGTGCCAGCAGGGTGACAGGGCAGAATTCACCCCTCCACTTT.

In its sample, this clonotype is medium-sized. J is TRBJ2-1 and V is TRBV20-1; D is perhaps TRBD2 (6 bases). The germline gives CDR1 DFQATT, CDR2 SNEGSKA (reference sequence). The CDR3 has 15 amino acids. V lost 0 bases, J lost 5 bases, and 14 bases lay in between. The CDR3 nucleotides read TGCAGTGCTAGAGATCCGCGGGGAGTAAACAATGAGCAGTTCTTC. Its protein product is CSARDPRGVNNEQFF.

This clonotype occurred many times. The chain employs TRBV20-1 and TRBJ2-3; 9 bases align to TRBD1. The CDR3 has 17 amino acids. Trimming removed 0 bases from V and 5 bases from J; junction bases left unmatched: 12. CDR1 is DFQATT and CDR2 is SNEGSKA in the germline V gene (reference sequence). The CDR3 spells CSARDHPLTGGRDTQYF. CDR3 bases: TGCAGTGCTAGAGACCACCCCCTAACAGGGGGCAGAGATACGCAGTATTTT.

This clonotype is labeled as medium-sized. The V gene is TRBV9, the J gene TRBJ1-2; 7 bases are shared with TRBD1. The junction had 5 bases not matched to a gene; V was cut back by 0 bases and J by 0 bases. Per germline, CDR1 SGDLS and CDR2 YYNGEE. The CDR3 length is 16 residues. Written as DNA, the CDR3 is TGTGCCAGCAGCGTAGGGTGGGACAGATCTAACTATGGCTACACCTTC. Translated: CASSVGWDRSNYGYTF.

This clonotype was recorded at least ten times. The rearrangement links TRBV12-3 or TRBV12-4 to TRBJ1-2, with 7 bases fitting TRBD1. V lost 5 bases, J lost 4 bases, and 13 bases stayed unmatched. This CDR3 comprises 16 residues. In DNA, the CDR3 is TGTGCCAGCAGTCCCCGGGACAGAGGAGCTCCCTATGGCTACACCTTC. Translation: CASSPRDRGAPYGYTF.

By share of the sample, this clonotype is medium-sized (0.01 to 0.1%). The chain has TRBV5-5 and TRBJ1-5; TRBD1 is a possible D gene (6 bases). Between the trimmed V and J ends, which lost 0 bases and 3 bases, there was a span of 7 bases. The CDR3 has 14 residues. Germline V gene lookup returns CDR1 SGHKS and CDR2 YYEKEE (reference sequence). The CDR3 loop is CASSLGTANQPQHF. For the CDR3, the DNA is TGTGCCAGCAGCTTGGGGACAGCCAATCAGCCCCAGCATTTT.

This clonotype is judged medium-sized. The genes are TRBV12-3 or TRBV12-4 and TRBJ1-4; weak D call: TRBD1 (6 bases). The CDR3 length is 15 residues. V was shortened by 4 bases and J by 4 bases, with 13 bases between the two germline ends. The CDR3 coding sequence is TGTGCCAGCAGTTCCCTCAGGGGTTATAATGAAAAACTGTTTTTT. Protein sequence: CASSSLRGYNEKLFF.

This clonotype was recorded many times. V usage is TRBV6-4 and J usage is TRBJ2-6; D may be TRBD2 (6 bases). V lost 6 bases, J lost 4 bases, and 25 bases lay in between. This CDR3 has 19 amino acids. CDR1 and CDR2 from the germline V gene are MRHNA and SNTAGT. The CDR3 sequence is CASSLEVAGPSPGANVLTF. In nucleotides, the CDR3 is TGTGCCAGCAGCCTGGAGGTTGCGGGACCCTCACCCGGGGCCAACGTCCTGACTTTC.

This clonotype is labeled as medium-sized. CDR3 loop: CAISRRDSSYNEQFF. In DNA, the CDR3 is TGTGCCATCAGCCGCCGGGACAGCTCCTACAATGAGCAGTTCTTC. The V and J genes are TRBV10-3 and TRBJ2-1; 7 nucleotides line up with TRBD1. There are 15 residues in the CDR3. V dropped 6 bases and J dropped 0; count of bases not matched to a gene: 5. Germline CDR1 ENHRY, CDR2 SYGVKD.

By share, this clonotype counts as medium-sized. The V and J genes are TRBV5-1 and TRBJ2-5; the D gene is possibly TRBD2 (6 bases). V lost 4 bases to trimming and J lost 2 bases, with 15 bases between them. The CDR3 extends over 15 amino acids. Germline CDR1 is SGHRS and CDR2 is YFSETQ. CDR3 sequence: CASSQGGTSQETQYF. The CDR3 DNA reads TGCGCCAGCAGCCAAGGCGGGACTTCTCAAGAGACCCAGTACTTC.

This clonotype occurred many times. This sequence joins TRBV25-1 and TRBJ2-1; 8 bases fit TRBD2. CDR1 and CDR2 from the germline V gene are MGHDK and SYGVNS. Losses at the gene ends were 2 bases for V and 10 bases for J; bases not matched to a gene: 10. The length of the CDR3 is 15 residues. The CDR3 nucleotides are TGTGCCAGCAGTGAAGTTGCGGGAGGACCGGGGGAGCAGTTCTTC. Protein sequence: CASSEVAGGPGEQFF. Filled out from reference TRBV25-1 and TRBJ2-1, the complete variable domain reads EADIYQTPRYLVIGTGKKITLECSQTMGHDKMYWYQQDPGMELHLIHYSYGVNSTEKGDLSSESTVSRIRTEHFPLTLESARPSHTSQYLCASSEVAGGPGEQFFGPGTRLTVL.

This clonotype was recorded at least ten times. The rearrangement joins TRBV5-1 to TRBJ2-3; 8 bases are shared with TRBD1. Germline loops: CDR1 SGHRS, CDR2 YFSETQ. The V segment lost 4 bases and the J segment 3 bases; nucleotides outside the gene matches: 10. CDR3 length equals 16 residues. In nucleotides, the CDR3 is TGCGCCAGCAGCCCCGGCCAGGGGGCTGGTACAGATACGCAGTATTTT. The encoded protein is CASSPGQGAGTDTQYF.

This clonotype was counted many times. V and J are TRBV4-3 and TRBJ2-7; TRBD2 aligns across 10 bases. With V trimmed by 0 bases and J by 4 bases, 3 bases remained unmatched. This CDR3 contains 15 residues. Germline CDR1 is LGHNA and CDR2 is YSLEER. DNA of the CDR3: TGCGCCAGCAGCCAAGACGCTAGCGGGAGTTACGAGCAGTACTTC. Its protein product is CASSQDASGSYEQYF.

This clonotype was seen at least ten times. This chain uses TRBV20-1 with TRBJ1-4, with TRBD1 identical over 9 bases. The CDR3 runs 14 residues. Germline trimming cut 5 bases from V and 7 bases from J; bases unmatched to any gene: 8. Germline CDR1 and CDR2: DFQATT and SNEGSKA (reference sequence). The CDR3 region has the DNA TGCAGTGCTTTTGGACGGACAGGGGTTGAAAAACTGTTTTTT. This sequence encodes CSAFGRTGVEKLFF.

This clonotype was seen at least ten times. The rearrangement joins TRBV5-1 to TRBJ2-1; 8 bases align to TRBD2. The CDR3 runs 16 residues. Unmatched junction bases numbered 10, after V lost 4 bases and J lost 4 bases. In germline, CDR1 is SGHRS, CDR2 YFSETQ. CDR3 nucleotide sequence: TGCGCCAGCAGCAGTTTAGCGGGACCGTTATACAATGAGCAGTTCTTC. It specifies CASSSLAGPLYNEQFF. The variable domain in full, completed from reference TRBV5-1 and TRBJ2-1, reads KAGVTQTPRYLIKTRGQQVTLSCSPISGHRSVSWYQQTPGQGLQFLFEYFSETQRNKGNFPGRFSGRQFSNSRSEMNVSTLELGDSALYLCASSSLAGPLYNEQFFGPGTRLTVL.

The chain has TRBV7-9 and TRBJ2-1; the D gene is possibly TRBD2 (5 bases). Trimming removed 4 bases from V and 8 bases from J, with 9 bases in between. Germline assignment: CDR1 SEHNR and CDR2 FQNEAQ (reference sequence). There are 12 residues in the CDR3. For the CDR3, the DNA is TGTGCCAGCAGCTCCACGGGGTATGAGCAGTTCTTC. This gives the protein CASSSTGYEQFF.

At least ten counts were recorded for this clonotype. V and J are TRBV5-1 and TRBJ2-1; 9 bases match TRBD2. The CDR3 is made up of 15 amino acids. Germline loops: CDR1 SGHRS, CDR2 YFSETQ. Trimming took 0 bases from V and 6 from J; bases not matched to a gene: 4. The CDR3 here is CASSLDSGSFNEQFF. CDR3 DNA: TGCGCCAGCAGCTTGGATAGCGGGAGTTTCAATGAGCAGTTCTTC.

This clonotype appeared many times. The CDR3 sequence is CASSGQEGHEQYF. The CDR3, as DNA: TGTGCCAGCTCGGGGCAGGAGGGCCACGAGCAGTACTTC. The rearrangement links TRBV18 to TRBJ2-7; D is perhaps TRBD2 (6 bases). V was pared by 6 bases and J by 5 bases, with 14 bases between. Germline V gene data show CDR1 as KGHSH and CDR2 as LQKENI. The CDR3 contains 13 residues.

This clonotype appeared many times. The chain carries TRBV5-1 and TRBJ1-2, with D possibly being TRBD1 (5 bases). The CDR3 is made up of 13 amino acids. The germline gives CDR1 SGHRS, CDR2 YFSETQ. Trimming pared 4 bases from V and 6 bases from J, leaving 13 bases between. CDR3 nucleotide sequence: TGCGCCAGCAGCCCGGGACGGGTTGATGGCTACACCTTC. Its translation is CASSPGRVDGYTF.

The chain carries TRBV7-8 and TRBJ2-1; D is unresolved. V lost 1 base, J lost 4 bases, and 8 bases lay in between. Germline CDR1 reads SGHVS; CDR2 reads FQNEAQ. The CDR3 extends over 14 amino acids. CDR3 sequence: CASSLDSEYNEQFF. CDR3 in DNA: TGTGCCAGCAGCTTAGATTCGGAGTACAATGAGCAGTTCTTC. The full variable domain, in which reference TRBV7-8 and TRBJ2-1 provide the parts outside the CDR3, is GAGVSQSPRYKVAKRGQDVALRCDPISGHVSLFWYQQALGQGPEFLTYFQNEAQLDKSGLPSDRFFAERPEGSVSTLKIQRTQQEDSAVYLCASSLDSEYNEQFFGPGTRLTVL.